This T cell receptor (beta chain) was recovered during a study of prognosis after radiotherapy for stage I lung cancer. Study-wide background: The patients, all with stage I non-small cell lung cancer, were enrolled between early 2018 and early 2019. The patient group consisted of roughly 13 men and over five women whose ages spanned roughly 50 to 95, median roughly 70 years. Study-wide results and limits: Between patients with and without metastases, TRBV and TRBJ gene usage reportedly differed.

Multiplex PCR, run in two rounds, amplified TCR beta CDR3 from genomic DNA. First-round PCR amplification was performed with primers specific to each TRBV and TRBJ gene. Using its own MiXCR run on the multiplex PCR reads, TCRdb lists one record per CDR3 protein. The table includes about 26,000 distinct CDR3 sequences, about 41% detected once. The CDR3 extends over 14 amino acids. Germline V gene sequence: CDR1 MNHEY, CDR2 SVGEGT. The count of this clonotype is one. As yet, its antigen is unknown. At one boundary the junction diverges from the germline segment, which might be a read error. The sample consisted of PBMCs, taken before or after stereotactic body radiation therapy (not recorded which). This sequence originates from a donor aged 50 or older with non-small cell lung cancer. The rearrangement joins TRBV6-2 or TRBV6-3 to TRBJ2-7, with D unresolved. In nucleotides, the CDR3 is TGTGCCAGCAGTCACTCCGACACATCCTACGAGCAGTACTTC. Its protein product is CASSHSDTSYEQYF.